The rows below give T cell receptor beta chains drawn from one sample of a study of blood T cell repertoires in COVID-19. The assay was immunoSEQ multiplex PCR, and TCRdb's table has in-frame clones only and misses some. The data show approximately 170,000 clones, approximately 84% seen once. Sequences were obtained from PBMCs or T cells enriched from blood (not recorded which). Receptors originate from a woman aged 30 to 39 who had recovered from COVID-19. Both conserved end residues are part of each CDR3. D genes are given only for firm matches. Expanded clones get a size class; other rows say once, few or many, or leave the size out.

v_gene	d_gene	j_gene	abundance	len	CDR3aa	CDR3nt
TRBV24-1	-	TRBJ1-2	many	14	CATSERTDTYGYTF	TGTGCCACCAGTGAGAGGACAGACACCTATGGCTACACCTTC
TRBV7-8	-	TRBJ1-2	-	13	CASSLARSRGYTF	TGTGCCAGCAGCTTAGCCCGGAGTCGGGGCTACACCTTC
TRBV5-1	TRBD1	TRBJ1-2	few	16	CASSLYASGGNYGYTF	TGCGCCAGCAGCTTGTATGCCTCAGGGGGTAACTATGGCTACACCTTC
TRBV19	-	TRBJ1-5	few	13	CASSIQADQPQHF	TGTGCCAGTAGTATACAAGCCGATCAGCCCCAGCATTTT
TRBV5-1	-	TRBJ2-5	many	16	CASSPGSGKLKGAQYF	TGCGCCAGCAGCCCCGGGTCCGGAAAACTAAAAGGGGCCCAGTACTTC
TRBV28	-	TRBJ1-1	few	16	CASSSHRRGVHTEAFF	TGTGCCAGCAGTTCACACCGTCGGGGGGTTCACACTGAAGCTTTCTTT
TRBV5-6	-	TRBJ2-5	once	15	CASSLVLGGQETQYF	TGTGCCAGCAGCTTGGTTCTGGGGGGACAAGAGACCCAGTACTTC
TRBV15	-	TRBJ1-1	-	13	CATSRDPRAEAFF	TGTGCCACCAGCAGGGACCCGAGGGCTGAAGCTTTCTTT
TRBV9	-	TRBJ1-1	-	16	CASSVSIGIGDTEAFF	TGTGCCAGCAGCGTTTCGATAGGGATAGGGGACACTGAAGCTTTCTTT
TRBV2	-	TRBJ2-2	many	12	CASIRRGGELFF	TGTGCCAGTATTCGGCGAGGAGGGGAGCTGTTTTTT
TRBV27	-	TRBJ2-5	-	13	CASRSLAFETQYF	TGTGCCAGCAGATCTTTAGCGTTCGAGACCCAGTACTTC
TRBV5-1	TRBD2	TRBJ2-7	-	14	CASGLAGTSYEQYF	TGCGCCAGTGGACTAGCGGGAACTAGCTACGAGCAGTACTTC
TRBV29-1	TRBD1	TRBJ2-5	-	14	CSVGWTGGAETQYF	TGCAGCGTGGGGTGGACAGGGGGGGCAGAGACCCAGTACTTC
TRBV9	TRBD2	TRBJ2-1	-	16	CASSTGLAGLYNEQFF	TGTGCCAGCAGCACGGGACTAGCGGGCCTCTACAATGAGCAGTTCTTC
TRBV9	-	TRBJ2-3	-	16	CASSVLAGTSTDTQYF	TGTGCCAGCAGCGTACTGGCGGGGACTAGCACAGATACGCAGTATTTT
TRBV9	-	TRBJ2-3	-	15	CASSATRWDTDTQYF	TGTGCCAGCAGCGCGACTAGATGGGACACAGATACGCAGTATTTT
TRBV5-1	-	TRBJ1-3	-	16	CASSLGPTYSGNTIYF	TGCGCCAGCAGCTTGGGTCCCACCTACTCTGGAAACACCATATATTTT
TRBV19	TRBD1	TRBJ1-1	-	16	CASSIGGTGANTEAFF	TGTGCCAGTAGTATAGGGGGGACAGGGGCGAACACTGAAGCTTTCTTT
TRBV6-5	-	TRBJ1-5	-	13	CATREEGNQPQHF	TGTGCCACCAGGGAGGAAGGGAATCAGCCCCAGCATTTT
TRBV3-1/TRBV3-2	TRBD1	TRBJ2-6	-	15	CASRQGSSGANVLTF	TGTGCCAGTCGACAGGGAAGCTCTGGGGCCAACGTCCTGACTTTC
TRBV18	TRBD2	TRBJ2-6	-	16	CASSPWGGAGANVLTF	TGTGCCAGCTCCCCCTGGGGGGGAGCTGGGGCCAACGTCCTGACTTTC
TRBV5-1	TRBD1	TRBJ2-1	-	17	CASSGFGTGGAYNEQFF	TGCGCCAGCAGCGGTTTTGGGACAGGGGGCGCCTACAATGAGCAGTTCTTC
TRBV5-1	-	TRBJ1-2	-	13	CASSLEILDGYTF	TGCGCCAGCAGCTTGGAAATTTTAGATGGCTACACCTTC
TRBV19	-	TRBJ1-2	-	15	CASSIGTAAVYGYTF	TGTGCCAGTAGTATAGGGACAGCGGCGGTCTATGGCTACACCTTC
TRBV9	-	TRBJ1-1	-	13	CASSGAGGSEAFF	TGTGCCAGCAGCGGCGCAGGAGGTTCCGAAGCTTTCTTT
TRBV7-3	-	TRBJ2-1	-	16	CASSSGVARSGNEQFF	TGTGCCAGCAGCTCCGGAGTAGCGAGGTCGGGCAATGAGCAGTTCTTC
TRBV6-1	-	TRBJ2-3	-	15	CASSERFSGTDTQYF	TGTGCCAGCAGTGAAAGATTCTCAGGCACAGATACGCAGTATTTT
TRBV29-1	-	TRBJ1-2	-	14	CSVEQGPPLYGYTF	TGCAGCGTGGAACAGGGCCCGCCACTTTATGGCTACACCTTC
TRBV2	-	TRBJ1-5	few	14	CASSNRQPNQPQHF	TGTGCCAGCAGTAACCGACAGCCCAATCAGCCCCAGCATTTT
TRBV4-1	-	TRBJ2-3	-	16	CASSHGPKGRSDTQYF	TGCGCCAGCAGCCATGGTCCTAAGGGGCGGTCAGATACGCAGTATTTT
TRBV19	TRBD2	TRBJ2-1	once	18	CASSPTSGSPTGYNEQFF	TGTGCCAGTAGTCCCACTAGCGGGAGCCCTACGGGGTACAATGAGCAGTTCTTC
TRBV18	TRBD2	TRBJ2-1	-	15	CASSPRLAGGNEQFF	TGTGCCAGCTCACCTCGACTAGCGGGAGGCAATGAGCAGTTCTTC